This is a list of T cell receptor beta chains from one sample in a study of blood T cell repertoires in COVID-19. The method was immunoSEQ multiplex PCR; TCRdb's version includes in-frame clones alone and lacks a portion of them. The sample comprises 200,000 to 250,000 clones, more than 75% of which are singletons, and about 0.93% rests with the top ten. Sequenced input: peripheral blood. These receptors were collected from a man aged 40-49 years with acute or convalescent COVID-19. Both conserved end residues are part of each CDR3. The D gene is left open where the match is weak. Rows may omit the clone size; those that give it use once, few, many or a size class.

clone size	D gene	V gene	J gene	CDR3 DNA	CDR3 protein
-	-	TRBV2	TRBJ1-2	TGTGCCAGCGGAGGACAGATTGATAACTATGGCTACACCTTC	CASGGQIDNYGYTF
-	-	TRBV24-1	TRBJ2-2	TGTGCCACCAGTGATGGCGGCAGGGGTGCCGGGGAGCTGTTTTTT	CATSDGGRGAGELFF
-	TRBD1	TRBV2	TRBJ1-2	TGTGCCAGCAGTGTTCGGGACAGGGGGACCTATGGCTACACCTTC	CASSVRDRGTYGYTF
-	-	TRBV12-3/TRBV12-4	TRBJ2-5	TGTGCCAGCAGTTTACGCAGTGAGACCCAGTACTTC	CASSLRSETQYF
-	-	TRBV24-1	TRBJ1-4	TGTGCCACCAGTGATTCGCGGCAGCGGGAAAAACTGTTTTTT	CATSDSRQREKLFF
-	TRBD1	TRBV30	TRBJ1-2	TGTGCCTGGACCTGGACAGGGAGGAACTATGGCTACACCTTC	CAWTWTGRNYGYTF
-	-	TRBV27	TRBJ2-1	TGTGCCAGCAGTTTTACACCGTACAATGAGCAGTTCTTC	CASSFTPYNEQFF
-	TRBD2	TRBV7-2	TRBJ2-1	TGTGCCAGCAGCTTAGTGTCCAGCGGGGGCAACAATGAGCAGTTCTTC	CASSLVSSGGNNEQFF
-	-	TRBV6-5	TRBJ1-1	TGTGCCAGCAGCCAGGTGGGAGGGAACACTGAAGCTTTCTTT	CASSQVGGNTEAFF
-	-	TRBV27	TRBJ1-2	TGTGCCAGCAGTCCGACGGTGGGCGGCTACACCTTC	CASSPTVGGYTF
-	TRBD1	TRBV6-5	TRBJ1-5	TGTGCCAGCAGAGCCGGGACAGGTAGCAATCAGCCCCAGCATTTT	CASRAGTGSNQPQHF
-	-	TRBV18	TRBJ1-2	TGTGCCAGCTCACCAGTCAGGGAGGCCTATGGCTACACCTTC	CASSPVREAYGYTF
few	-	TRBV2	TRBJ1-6	TGTGCCAGCAGTGAAGACTACAATTCACCCCTCCACTTT	CASSEDYNSPLHF
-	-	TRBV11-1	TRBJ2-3	TGTGCCAGCAGCCGCGGAGGGGGGGGAGATACGCAGTATTTT	CASSRGGGGDTQYF
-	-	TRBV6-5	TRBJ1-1	TGTGCCAGCAGTTACCCGGGCGGGTTTGTCGAAGCTTTCTTT	CASSYPGGFVEAFF
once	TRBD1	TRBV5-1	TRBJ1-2	TGCGCCAGCAGCCTCCGGGACAGGGCCTATGGCTACACCTTC	CASSLRDRAYGYTF
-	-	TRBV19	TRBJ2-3	TGTGCCAGTAGTAGTGCGGGGATAGTGGCAGATACGCAGTATTTT	CASSSAGIVADTQYF
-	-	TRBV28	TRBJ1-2	TGTGCCAGCAGTTTACAGGGACTCAGCCATGGCTACACCTTC	CASSLQGLSHGYTF
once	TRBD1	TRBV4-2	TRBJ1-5	TGTGCCAGCAGCGATCGGGACAGGGGGCGGGGCAATCAGCCCCAGCATTTT	CASSDRDRGRGNQPQHF
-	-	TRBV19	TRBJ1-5	TGTGCCAGTAGTATTCTAGATAGCAATCAGCCCCAGCATTTT	CASSILDSNQPQHF
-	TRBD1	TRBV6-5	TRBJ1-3	TGTGCCAGCAGGCAACAGGGGGATGGAAACACCATATATTTT	CASRQQGDGNTIYF
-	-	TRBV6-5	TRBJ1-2	TGTGCCAGCAGTACCCCTAGGTCGGGGTATGGCTACACCTTC	CASSTPRSGYGYTF
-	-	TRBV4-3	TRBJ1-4	TGCGCCAGCAGGGACAGTAATAATGAAAAACTGTTTTTT	CASRDSNNEKLFF
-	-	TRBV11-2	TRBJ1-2	TGTGCCAGCAGCCCGGCCGGGGGAGGCTACACCTTC	CASSPAGGGYTF
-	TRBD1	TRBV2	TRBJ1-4	TGTGCCGGATTGGGTGCAGGGGGAAGGGAAAAACTGTTTTTT	CAGLGAGGREKLFF
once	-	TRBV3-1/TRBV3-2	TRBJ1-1	TGTGCCAGCAGCCAAGCGCTAGTCTTGAACACTGAAGCTTTCTTT	CASSQALVLNTEAFF
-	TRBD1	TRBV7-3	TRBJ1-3	TGTGCCAGCAGCCCTACAGGGGCATCGGGAAACACCATATATTTT	CASSPTGASGNTIYF
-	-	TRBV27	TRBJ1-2	TGTGCCAGCAGTCCCCAGGAATTACTCCAACGGGGTTATGGCTACACCTTC	CASSPQELLQRGYGYTF
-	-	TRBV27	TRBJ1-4	TGTGCCAGCAGTTTACGGGGGGGCGAAACAAATGAAAAACTGTTTTTT	CASSLRGGETNEKLFF
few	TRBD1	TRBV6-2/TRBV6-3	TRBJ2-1	TGTGCCAGCAGTCGGACAGGCTCCTACAATGAGCAGTTCTTC	CASSRTGSYNEQFF
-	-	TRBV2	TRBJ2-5	TGTGCCAGCGCCCCCACCAGGCAGGGCCCAGAGACCCAGTACTTC	CASAPTRQGPETQYF
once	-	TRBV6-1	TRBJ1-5	TGTGCCAGCAGTGACAGGGTTAACAATCAGCCCCAGCATTTT	CASSDRVNNQPQHF
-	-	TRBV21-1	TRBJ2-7	TGTGCCAGCATCGGGACAGGGAGAGTCGAGCAGTACTTC	CASIGTGRVEQYF
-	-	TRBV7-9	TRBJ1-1	TGTGCCAGCAGCTCAAACGCGGGCAGCCCCGGAGCGAACACTGAAGCTTTCTTT	CASSSNAGSPGANTEAFF
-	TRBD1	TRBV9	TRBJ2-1	TGTGCCAGCAGCGTGGGGACAGGGACCCTGAGCTCCTACAATGAGCAGTTCTTC	CASSVGTGTLSSYNEQFF
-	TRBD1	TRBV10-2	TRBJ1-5	TGCGCCAGCACACAGGGACAGCATCAGCCCCAGCATTTT	CASTQGQHQPQHF
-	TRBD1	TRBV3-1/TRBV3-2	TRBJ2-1	TGTGCCAGCAGCCTGGGACAGGGGGTAAGTGAGCAGTTCTTC	CASSLGQGVSEQFF
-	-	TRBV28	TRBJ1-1	TGTGCCAGCAGTGACCGGACAGCTAACACTGAAGCTTTCTTT	CASSDRTANTEAFF
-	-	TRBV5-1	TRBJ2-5	TGCGCCAGCAGCCAGTCACTACAAGAGACCCAGTACTTC	CASSQSLQETQYF
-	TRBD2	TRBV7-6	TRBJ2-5	TGTGCCAGCAGCGCCCAGGAGACTAGCGGGAAGACCCAGTACTTC	CASSAQETSGKTQYF
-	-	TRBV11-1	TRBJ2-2	TGTGCCAGCAGCGAGGAAGGGGAGCTGTTTTTT	CASSEEGELFF
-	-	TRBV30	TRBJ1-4	TGTGCCTGGAGTGTACGGGGGGATGAAAAACTGTTTTTT	CAWSVRGDEKLFF
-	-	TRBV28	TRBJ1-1	TGTGCCAGCAGAGAAACAGGTTTCGACACTGAAGCTTTCTTT	CASRETGFDTEAFF
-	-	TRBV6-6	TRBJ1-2	TGTGCCAGCAGTTACTCGAGGGCAGACTATGGCTACACCTTC	CASSYSRADYGYTF
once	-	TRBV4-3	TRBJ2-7	TGCGCCAGCAGCCAAGATAGGGCTAGCTTATACGAGCAGTACTTC	CASSQDRASLYEQYF